Following are 26 T cell receptor beta chains from one sample sequenced in a study of blood T cell repertoires in COVID-19. Libraries were prepared by immunoSEQ multiplex PCR; TCRdb keeps only in-frame clonotypes and omits some of them. Found here are over 140,000 clones, less than 80% of them singletons; the top ten hold 4.5%. The specimen sequenced was peripheral blood. The source is a woman aged 80 or over with active or convalescent COVID-19.

The chain carries TRBV4-1 and TRBJ2-2, with D possibly TRBD2 on 5 matching bases. The CDR3 runs 14 residues. V lost 8 bases and J lost 1, with 11 bases in between. Germline V lookup: CDR1 MGHRA, CDR2 YSYEKL. The DNA for the CDR3 is TGCGCCAGCGTTGGAAGCGGGAACACCGGGGAGCTGTTTTTT. Protein sequence: CASVGSGNTGELFF.

The V call is TRBV5-1, the J call TRBJ2-7; TRBD2 might be the D (6 bases). The V gene's germline CDR1 is SGHRS and CDR2 YFSETQ. V was shortened by 3 bases and J by 2 bases, with 15 bases between the two germline ends. CDR3 length: 15 amino acids. CDR3 in amino acids: CASSSFGGNTYEQYF. The CDR3 DNA is TGCGCCAGCAGCTCGTTCGGGGGTAATACCTACGAGCAGTACTTC.

This clone was observed a single time. The rearrangement links TRBV6-5 to TRBJ1-6; D remains ambiguous. Germline values: CDR1 MNHEY, CDR2 SVGAGI. Deletions cut 6 bases from V and 6 bases from J, with 12 bases between. The CDR3 is 14 residues long. The CDR3 reads CASRLPGANSPLHF. As DNA, the CDR3 is TGTGCCAGCAGGCTCCCGGGAGCTAATTCACCCCTCCACTTT.

The chain carries TRBV28 and TRBJ2-5, with a weak D call TRBD1 (5 bases). The V end was cut by 1 base, the J end by 4 bases, with 10 bases between. The CDR3 is made up of 14 amino acids. Germline assignment: CDR1 MDHEN and CDR2 SYDVKM. The CDR3 DNA reads as TGTGCCAGCAGTTTATATTCAGGGTTAGAGACCCAGTACTTC. As protein: CASSLYSGLETQYF.

This clone was seen a single time. The chain carries TRBV5-1 and TRBJ1-1; TRBD1 aligns across 7 bases. CDR3 length: 15 residues. V lost 5 bases and J lost 1; bases outside the gene matches: 8. The germline V gene encodes CDR1 SGHRS and CDR2 YFSETQ. CDR3 sequence (DNA): TGCGCCAGCAGTTACTACGGGACAGCGAACACTGAAGCTTTCTTT. Translation gives CASSYYGTANTEAFF.

The chain has TRBV7-9 and TRBJ2-5; 11 bases fit TRBD2. From germline, CDR1 is SEHNR and CDR2 FQNEAQ (reference sequence). The CDR3 runs 15 residues. The V and J ends lost 8 bases and 2 bases, in that order; junction bases with no gene match: 7. CDR3 DNA sequence: TGTGCCAGCGGCCGACTAGCGGGGAAACAAGAGACCCAGTACTTC. It yields the protein CASGRLAGKQETQYF.

The chain has TRBV14 and TRBJ1-4; tentative D call: TRBD1 (5 bases). This CDR3 comprises 17 residues. Between the trimmed V and J ends, which lost 2 bases and 5 bases, there was a span of 18 bases. Looked up from germline, CDR1 is SGHDN and CDR2 is FVKESK. The CDR3, as DNA: TGTGCCAGCAGCCAAAAAAGTACAGGACGATTAAATGAAAAACTGTTTTTT. Translation: CASSQKSTGRLNEKLFF. The variable domain in full, with the rest retrieved from reference TRBV14 and TRBJ1-4, is EAGVTQFPSHSVIEKGQTVTLRCDPISGHDNLYWYRRVMGKEIKFLLHFVKESKQDESGMPNNRFLAERTGGTYSTLKVQPAELEDSGVYFCASSQKSTGRLNEKLFFGSGTQLSVL.

V usage is TRBV28 and J usage is TRBJ1-3; 8 bases line up with TRBD1. Germline values: CDR1 MDHEN, CDR2 SYDVKM. V shed 5 bases and J 4 bases; nucleotides not matched to a gene: 13. CDR3 length equals 17 residues. The CDR3 spells CASSPRYGQGGGNTIYF. The CDR3 nucleotides are TGTGCCAGCAGTCCCCGATACGGACAGGGTGGAGGAAACACCATATATTTT.

The chain recombines TRBV6-2 or TRBV6-3 with TRBJ2-7, with 7 bases aligning to TRBD1. V dropped 6 bases and J dropped 0; count of bases not matched to a gene: 8. Germline-derived CDR1 and CDR2 are MNHEY and SVGEGT. This CDR3 region has 15 residues. In DNA form, the CDR3 reads TGTGCCAGCAGCCCCATACAGGGGACCTCCTACGAGCAGTACTTC. Its translation is CASSPIQGTSYEQYF.

The chain recombines TRBV7-9 with TRBJ1-1; D is undetermined. CDR1 is SEHNR and CDR2 is FQNEAQ in the germline V gene (reference sequence). The germline V and J ends were trimmed by 1 base and 1 base, with 10 bases remaining between them. This CDR3 is 15 amino acids long. CDR3 amino acids: CASSLETGANTEAFF. CDR3 DNA: TGTGCCAGCAGCTTAGAGACGGGAGCGAACACTGAAGCTTTCTTT.

This rearrangement joins TRBV5-4 to TRBJ1-1, with 8 bases identical to TRBD1. The CDR3 contains 13 residues. V lost 4 bases and J lost 10; bases outside the gene matches: 9. Per germline, CDR1 SGHNT and CDR2 YYREEE (reference sequence). In nucleotides, the CDR3 is TGTGCCAGCAGCCTCCAGGGACAGGCTGGAGCTTTCTTT. Amino acid sequence: CASSLQGQAGAFF.

V usage is TRBV7-9 and J usage is TRBJ2-1; D might be TRBD1 (7 bases). The germline gives CDR1 SEHNR, CDR2 FQNEAQ (reference sequence). This CDR3 is built from 18 residues. Trimming left V 5 bases short and J 4 bases short, with 24 bases between. The CDR3 coding sequence is TGTGCCAGCAGCCCCCAGCCATGGTGGCAGGGGGGTTACAATGAGCAGTTCTTC. It encodes CASSPQPWWQGGYNEQFF.

The V and J genes are TRBV10-3 and TRBJ1-2, with D tentatively TRBD1 (6 bases). CDR3 size: 14 residues. Trimming pared 4 bases from V and 1 base from J, leaving 10 bases between. Germline V gene data show CDR1 as ENHRY and CDR2 as SYGVKD. The CDR3 region has the DNA TGTGCCATCAGTGGGACAGTGAATAACTATGGCTACACCTTC. This translates into CAISGTVNNYGYTF.

The V and J genes are TRBV3-1 (or the pseudogene TRBV3-2) and TRBJ2-1; 10 nucleotides line up with TRBD2. CDR3 length equals 17 residues. J was trimmed by 1 base and V by 5 bases; bases with no gene match: 8. The germline gives CDR1 LGHDT, CDR2 YNNKEL (reference sequence). This CDR3 is CASSSTLAGVSYNEQFF. For the CDR3, the DNA is TGTGCCAGCAGCTCGACCCTAGCGGGGGTTTCCTACAATGAGCAGTTCTTC.

The J gene is TRBJ1-1, the V gene TRBV5-1, with D possibly being TRBD1 (5 bases). The CDR3 is made up of 14 amino acids. Trimming removed 1 base at V and 4 bases at J, with 11 bases between. The V gene's germline CDR1 is SGHRS and CDR2 YFSETQ. CDR3 sequence reads: CASSLKGAGTEAFF. In DNA, the CDR3 is TGCGCCAGCAGCTTGAAAGGGGCTGGCACTGAAGCTTTCTTT.

This chain links TRBV10-3 with TRBJ2-5; 7 bases are shared with TRBD1. CDR1 ENHRY and CDR2 SYGVKD come from the germline V gene. The length of the CDR3 is 13 residues. V lost 8 bases and J lost 3; bases outside the gene matches: 6. This chain's CDR3 is CAISSDREETQYF. As DNA, the CDR3 is TGTGCCATCTCATCTGACAGGGAAGAGACCCAGTACTTC.

The gene calls are TRBV5-5 and TRBJ2-1; 9 nucleotides align to TRBD1. V was clipped by 4 bases and J by 7 bases; unmatched bases: 6. The CDR3 is made up of 14 amino acids. Per the germline V gene, CDR1 is SGHKS and CDR2 is YYEKEE (reference sequence). CDR3 DNA: TGTGCCAGCAGCCCGTGGGACAGGGCAAATGAGCAGTTCTTC. Protein sequence: CASSPWDRANEQFF.

The sample holds one count of this clone. The rearrangement uses TRBV5-1 and TRBJ1-2, with 7 bases that match TRBD1. Germline V gives CDR1 SGHRS, CDR2 YFSETQ. This CDR3 comprises 14 residues. The ends lost 4 bases at V and 6 bases at J; junction bases unmatched: 9. DNA of the CDR3: TGCGCCAGCAGCGCTGAAGGGGGCGCGGATGGCTACACCTTC. Translated: CASSAEGGADGYTF.

In its sample, this clone was seen a few times. This CDR3 is CASSADRVGTQYF. CDR3 DNA: TGTGCCAGCAGTGCGGACAGGGTAGGGACCCAGTACTTC. The chain employs TRBV25-1 and TRBJ2-5, with 8 nucleotides matching TRBD1. Germline V gene sequence: CDR1 MGHDK, CDR2 SYGVNS. V lost 4 bases, J lost 7 bases, and 5 bases stayed unmatched. The CDR3 runs to 13 residues.

This clone has only one observation. The chain links TRBV27 to TRBJ1-6; tentative D call: TRBD1 (5 bases). CDR3 length: 14 residues. The V gene lost 6 bases and the J gene lost 9 bases, with 15 bases spanning the gap. CDR1 and CDR2 from the germline V gene are MNHEY and SMNVEV (reference sequence). The CDR3 sequence is CASSFRNRGSPLHF. The CDR3 DNA follows: TGTGCCAGCAGCTTCAGGAATAGGGGTTCACCCCTCCACTTT.

The rearrangement links TRBV13 to TRBJ2-3; 8 nucleotides line up with TRBD2. This CDR3 region has 13 residues. Trimming removed 10 bases from V and 5 bases from J; junction bases left unmatched: 8. The germline gives CDR1 PRHDT, CDR2 FYEKMQ (reference sequence). CDR3 coding DNA: TGTGCCACCTCGGGGGGGCGTCTAGATACGCAGTATTTT. This gives the protein CATSGGRLDTQYF.

This chain uses TRBV29-1 with TRBJ1-2; 10 positions agree with TRBD1. The trim removed 6 bases at V and 4 bases at J, leaving 14 bases unmatched. The CDR3 length is 16 residues. From germline, CDR1 is SQVTM and CDR2 ANQGSEA. The CDR3 here is CSVYGTPTGGTYGYTF. DNA for the CDR3: TGCAGCGTCTACGGGACTCCGACAGGGGGCACCTATGGCTACACCTTC.

The CDR3 DNA sequence: TGTGCCACCCAGTATTCCATAGGAGGGTTCAATGAGCAGTTCTTC. Translation: CATQYSIGGFNEQFF. The gene calls are TRBV19 and TRBJ2-1; the D gene is possibly TRBD2 (6 bases). With 10 bases removed from V and 6 bases from J, the gap between germline ends came to 22 bases. The germline V gene encodes CDR1 LNHDA and CDR2 SQIVND (reference sequence). CDR3 length equals 15 residues.

J is TRBJ2-7 and V is TRBV21-1; TRBD1, the table's D call, was not compared with the DNA. TRBV21-1 is marked as a pseudogene. The CDR3 loop spans 17 amino acids. CDR3 in amino acids: CASSMFPTRGVAYEQYF. CDR3 coding DNA: TGTGCCAGCAGCATGTTTCCAACCAGGGGGGTGGCCTACGAGCAGTACTTC.

V usage is TRBV5-1 and J usage is TRBJ2-7; tentatively, D is TRBD1 (5 bases). V dropped 0 bases and J dropped 5 bases, with 12 bases sitting between them. The CDR3 consists of 14 residues. Germline V CDR1 and CDR2: SGHRS, YFSETQ. The chain's CDR3 is CASSLGRAYDEQYF. CDR3 coding DNA: TGCGCCAGCAGCTTGGGCAGGGCCTACGACGAGCAGTACTTC.

The genes are TRBV2 and TRBJ1-1; D call uncertain. Germline V CDR1 and CDR2: SNHLY, FYNNEI. The ends were cut back, 6 bases at V and 4 bases at J, with 12 bases in the middle. This CDR3 has 13 residues. CDR3 bases: TGTGCCAGCAGGGGTTCGCGGGGCACTGAAGCTTTCTTT. This translates into CASRGSRGTEAFF.